Here is one T cell receptor beta chain with its context. Its antigen remains unidentified. There are 16 residues in the CDR3. V was cut by 1 base and J by 4 bases, with 14 bases left in between. The V gene's germline CDR1 is SEHNR and CDR2 FQNEAQ (reference sequence). This specimen belongs to a study of cytomegalovirus exposure and HLA in healthy donors. Researchers ran the PCR with 60 Vbeta and 13 Jbeta primers. Some clones are missing from TCRdb's copy, which holds only in-frame ones; the method was immunoSEQ multiplex PCR. Of 150,000 to 200,000 clones listed, about 81% were seen once; the top ten hold about 1.7%. Regarding the study as a whole: It was approximately 170 TCR beta chains that were listed as cytomegalovirus-associated.

The origin of this receptor is a man aged 18 to 29 in good health and CMV-seronegative. Sequencing input: PBMCs. This chain joins TRBV7-9 and TRBJ1-3; D remains ambiguous. The CDR3 protein is CASSLEGGKLGNTIYF. The CDR3 DNA reads TGTGCCAGCAGCTTAGAAGGCGGTAAACTCGGAAACACCATATATTTT.